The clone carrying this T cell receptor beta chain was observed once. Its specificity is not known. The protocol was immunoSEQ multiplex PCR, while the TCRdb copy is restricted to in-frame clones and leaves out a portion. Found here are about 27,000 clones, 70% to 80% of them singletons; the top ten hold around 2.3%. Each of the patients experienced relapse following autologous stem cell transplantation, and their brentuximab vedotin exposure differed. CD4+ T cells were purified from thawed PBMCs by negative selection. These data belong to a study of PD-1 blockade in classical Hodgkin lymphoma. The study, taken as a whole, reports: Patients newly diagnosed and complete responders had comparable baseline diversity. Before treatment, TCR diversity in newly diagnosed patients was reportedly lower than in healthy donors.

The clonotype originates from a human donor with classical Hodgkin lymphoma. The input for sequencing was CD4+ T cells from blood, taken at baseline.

As DNA, the CDR3 is TGTGCCAGCAGCCCCGGAAATTGGGACACGAACACCGGGGAGCTGTTTTTT. This translates into CASSPGNWDTNTGELFF. This chain connects TRBV28 to TRBJ2-2; D may be TRBD1 (6 bases). The CDR3 totals 17 residues. The V gene's germline CDR1 is MDHEN and CDR2 SYDVKM. Trimming left V 6 bases short and J 0 bases short, with 17 bases between.